The clone carrying this T cell receptor beta chain was observed many times. What it recognizes is unknown. MiXCR, applied by TCRdb to the RT-PCR reads, yields one record per CDR3 protein. The sample has about 160,000 distinct CDR3 sequences, 11% seen once; the top ten hold around 12%. These data are taken from a study of response to subunit inactivated influenza vaccine. Study observations and caveats: The authors suggested that every seasonal influenza vaccination recruits few new T cells.

CDR3 length equals 15 residues. The germline CDR1 and CDR2 sequences are DFQATT and SNEGSKA (reference sequence). V was pared by 3 bases and J by 4 bases, with 8 bases of the junction left unmatched. The J gene is TRBJ1-5, the V gene TRBV20-1, with 8 nucleotides matching TRBD1. The TCR sequence derives from a man between 50 and 59 years old who received an inactivated influenza vaccine. The sequencing here drew on non-naive T cells sorted from PBMCs, taken more than 35 days after vaccination. CDR3 nucleotide sequence: TGCAGTGCTAGGGGGACAGGTCAGGTTAATCAGCCCCAGCATTTT. Its translation is CSARGTGQVNQPQHF.